This T cell receptor (beta chain) was sequenced during a study of blood T cells in healthy people across ages. The CDR3 covers 13 residues. V shed 4 bases, J shed 6 bases, and the junction held 6 bases outside the gene matches. Germline lookup yields CDR1 SQVTM and CDR2 ANQGSEA. Next came a second PCR, run for about 6 to 11 cycles, which used a sample-barcoded 5' primer along with a J-beta primer mix. TCRdb analysed the 5' RACE reads with MiXCR anew, one entry per CDR3 protein. The sample consists of about 800,000 distinct CDR3 sequences, roughly 25% of them appearing once. This clonotype appeared a few times. This sample was also put to use in a study of T cells of mothers and their children.

The sequenced sample was blood. The chain employs TRBV29-1 and TRBJ2-1; 7 bases map to TRBD1. This TCR came from a boy aged 5-17 years in good health. For the CDR3, the DNA is TGCAGCGTTGGGGTTTCAGGGGGCAATGAGCAGTTCTTC. Translated: CSVGVSGGNEQFF.